This T cell receptor beta chain was profiled in a study of glioma-infiltrating T cells after dendritic cell vaccination. Looking at the study overall: Patients had newly diagnosed or recurrent glioblastoma and received dendritic cell vaccines. Overall study results and limits: No direct clonality-survival link was found; a diverse polyclonal response may matter.

The time point denotes: after dendritic cell vaccination, including at tumor progression/relapse. Patients had residual fresh-frozen tumor tissue and more than two years of survival data. As for this clone: Its cognate antigen is unknown.

Assay: immunoSEQ multiplex PCR; the TCRdb copy retains only in-frame clones and omits some. Among about 64,000 clones listed, about 89% were seen once. This receptor was identified in a human donor with glioblastoma. The sample was blood, taken after dendritic cell vaccination.

The CDR3 sequence is CASRGTAPNTGELFF. CDR3 nucleotides: TGTGCCAGCAGGGGGACAGCTCCTAACACCGGGGAGCTGTTTTTT. The chain carries TRBV21-1 and TRBJ2-2; TRBD1, the table's D call, was not compared with the DNA. TRBV21-1 is classified as a pseudogene. The CDR3 is made up of 15 amino acids.